The source of this T cell receptor beta chain is a study of blood T cell repertoires in COVID-19. Study-wide context: From T cells, B-cell-depleted T cells, or PBMCs came the material, which was cDNA or gDNA.

Method: immunoSEQ multiplex PCR; TCRdb's copy keeps in-frame clones and lacks some. The sample has over 75,000 clones; about 90% are singletons. This CDR3 has 14 residues. Germline CDR1 reads SGHTA; CDR2 reads FQGNSA. Trimming removed 5 bases from V and 8 bases from J; junction bases left unmatched: 10. This clone was observed a handful of times. While infection was still active, Seattle patients were enrolled and then followed longitudinally. The receptor was isolated from a human donor with COVID-19, enrolled during active disease. The donor label of this sample is uncertain. The source material was peripheral blood. The J gene is TRBJ1-2, the V gene TRBV7-2; 8 bases agree with TRBD1. The CDR3 reads CASSRTGSERGYTF. The DNA for the CDR3 is TGTGCCAGCAGCCGGACAGGGTCGGAGCGCGGCTACACCTTC.